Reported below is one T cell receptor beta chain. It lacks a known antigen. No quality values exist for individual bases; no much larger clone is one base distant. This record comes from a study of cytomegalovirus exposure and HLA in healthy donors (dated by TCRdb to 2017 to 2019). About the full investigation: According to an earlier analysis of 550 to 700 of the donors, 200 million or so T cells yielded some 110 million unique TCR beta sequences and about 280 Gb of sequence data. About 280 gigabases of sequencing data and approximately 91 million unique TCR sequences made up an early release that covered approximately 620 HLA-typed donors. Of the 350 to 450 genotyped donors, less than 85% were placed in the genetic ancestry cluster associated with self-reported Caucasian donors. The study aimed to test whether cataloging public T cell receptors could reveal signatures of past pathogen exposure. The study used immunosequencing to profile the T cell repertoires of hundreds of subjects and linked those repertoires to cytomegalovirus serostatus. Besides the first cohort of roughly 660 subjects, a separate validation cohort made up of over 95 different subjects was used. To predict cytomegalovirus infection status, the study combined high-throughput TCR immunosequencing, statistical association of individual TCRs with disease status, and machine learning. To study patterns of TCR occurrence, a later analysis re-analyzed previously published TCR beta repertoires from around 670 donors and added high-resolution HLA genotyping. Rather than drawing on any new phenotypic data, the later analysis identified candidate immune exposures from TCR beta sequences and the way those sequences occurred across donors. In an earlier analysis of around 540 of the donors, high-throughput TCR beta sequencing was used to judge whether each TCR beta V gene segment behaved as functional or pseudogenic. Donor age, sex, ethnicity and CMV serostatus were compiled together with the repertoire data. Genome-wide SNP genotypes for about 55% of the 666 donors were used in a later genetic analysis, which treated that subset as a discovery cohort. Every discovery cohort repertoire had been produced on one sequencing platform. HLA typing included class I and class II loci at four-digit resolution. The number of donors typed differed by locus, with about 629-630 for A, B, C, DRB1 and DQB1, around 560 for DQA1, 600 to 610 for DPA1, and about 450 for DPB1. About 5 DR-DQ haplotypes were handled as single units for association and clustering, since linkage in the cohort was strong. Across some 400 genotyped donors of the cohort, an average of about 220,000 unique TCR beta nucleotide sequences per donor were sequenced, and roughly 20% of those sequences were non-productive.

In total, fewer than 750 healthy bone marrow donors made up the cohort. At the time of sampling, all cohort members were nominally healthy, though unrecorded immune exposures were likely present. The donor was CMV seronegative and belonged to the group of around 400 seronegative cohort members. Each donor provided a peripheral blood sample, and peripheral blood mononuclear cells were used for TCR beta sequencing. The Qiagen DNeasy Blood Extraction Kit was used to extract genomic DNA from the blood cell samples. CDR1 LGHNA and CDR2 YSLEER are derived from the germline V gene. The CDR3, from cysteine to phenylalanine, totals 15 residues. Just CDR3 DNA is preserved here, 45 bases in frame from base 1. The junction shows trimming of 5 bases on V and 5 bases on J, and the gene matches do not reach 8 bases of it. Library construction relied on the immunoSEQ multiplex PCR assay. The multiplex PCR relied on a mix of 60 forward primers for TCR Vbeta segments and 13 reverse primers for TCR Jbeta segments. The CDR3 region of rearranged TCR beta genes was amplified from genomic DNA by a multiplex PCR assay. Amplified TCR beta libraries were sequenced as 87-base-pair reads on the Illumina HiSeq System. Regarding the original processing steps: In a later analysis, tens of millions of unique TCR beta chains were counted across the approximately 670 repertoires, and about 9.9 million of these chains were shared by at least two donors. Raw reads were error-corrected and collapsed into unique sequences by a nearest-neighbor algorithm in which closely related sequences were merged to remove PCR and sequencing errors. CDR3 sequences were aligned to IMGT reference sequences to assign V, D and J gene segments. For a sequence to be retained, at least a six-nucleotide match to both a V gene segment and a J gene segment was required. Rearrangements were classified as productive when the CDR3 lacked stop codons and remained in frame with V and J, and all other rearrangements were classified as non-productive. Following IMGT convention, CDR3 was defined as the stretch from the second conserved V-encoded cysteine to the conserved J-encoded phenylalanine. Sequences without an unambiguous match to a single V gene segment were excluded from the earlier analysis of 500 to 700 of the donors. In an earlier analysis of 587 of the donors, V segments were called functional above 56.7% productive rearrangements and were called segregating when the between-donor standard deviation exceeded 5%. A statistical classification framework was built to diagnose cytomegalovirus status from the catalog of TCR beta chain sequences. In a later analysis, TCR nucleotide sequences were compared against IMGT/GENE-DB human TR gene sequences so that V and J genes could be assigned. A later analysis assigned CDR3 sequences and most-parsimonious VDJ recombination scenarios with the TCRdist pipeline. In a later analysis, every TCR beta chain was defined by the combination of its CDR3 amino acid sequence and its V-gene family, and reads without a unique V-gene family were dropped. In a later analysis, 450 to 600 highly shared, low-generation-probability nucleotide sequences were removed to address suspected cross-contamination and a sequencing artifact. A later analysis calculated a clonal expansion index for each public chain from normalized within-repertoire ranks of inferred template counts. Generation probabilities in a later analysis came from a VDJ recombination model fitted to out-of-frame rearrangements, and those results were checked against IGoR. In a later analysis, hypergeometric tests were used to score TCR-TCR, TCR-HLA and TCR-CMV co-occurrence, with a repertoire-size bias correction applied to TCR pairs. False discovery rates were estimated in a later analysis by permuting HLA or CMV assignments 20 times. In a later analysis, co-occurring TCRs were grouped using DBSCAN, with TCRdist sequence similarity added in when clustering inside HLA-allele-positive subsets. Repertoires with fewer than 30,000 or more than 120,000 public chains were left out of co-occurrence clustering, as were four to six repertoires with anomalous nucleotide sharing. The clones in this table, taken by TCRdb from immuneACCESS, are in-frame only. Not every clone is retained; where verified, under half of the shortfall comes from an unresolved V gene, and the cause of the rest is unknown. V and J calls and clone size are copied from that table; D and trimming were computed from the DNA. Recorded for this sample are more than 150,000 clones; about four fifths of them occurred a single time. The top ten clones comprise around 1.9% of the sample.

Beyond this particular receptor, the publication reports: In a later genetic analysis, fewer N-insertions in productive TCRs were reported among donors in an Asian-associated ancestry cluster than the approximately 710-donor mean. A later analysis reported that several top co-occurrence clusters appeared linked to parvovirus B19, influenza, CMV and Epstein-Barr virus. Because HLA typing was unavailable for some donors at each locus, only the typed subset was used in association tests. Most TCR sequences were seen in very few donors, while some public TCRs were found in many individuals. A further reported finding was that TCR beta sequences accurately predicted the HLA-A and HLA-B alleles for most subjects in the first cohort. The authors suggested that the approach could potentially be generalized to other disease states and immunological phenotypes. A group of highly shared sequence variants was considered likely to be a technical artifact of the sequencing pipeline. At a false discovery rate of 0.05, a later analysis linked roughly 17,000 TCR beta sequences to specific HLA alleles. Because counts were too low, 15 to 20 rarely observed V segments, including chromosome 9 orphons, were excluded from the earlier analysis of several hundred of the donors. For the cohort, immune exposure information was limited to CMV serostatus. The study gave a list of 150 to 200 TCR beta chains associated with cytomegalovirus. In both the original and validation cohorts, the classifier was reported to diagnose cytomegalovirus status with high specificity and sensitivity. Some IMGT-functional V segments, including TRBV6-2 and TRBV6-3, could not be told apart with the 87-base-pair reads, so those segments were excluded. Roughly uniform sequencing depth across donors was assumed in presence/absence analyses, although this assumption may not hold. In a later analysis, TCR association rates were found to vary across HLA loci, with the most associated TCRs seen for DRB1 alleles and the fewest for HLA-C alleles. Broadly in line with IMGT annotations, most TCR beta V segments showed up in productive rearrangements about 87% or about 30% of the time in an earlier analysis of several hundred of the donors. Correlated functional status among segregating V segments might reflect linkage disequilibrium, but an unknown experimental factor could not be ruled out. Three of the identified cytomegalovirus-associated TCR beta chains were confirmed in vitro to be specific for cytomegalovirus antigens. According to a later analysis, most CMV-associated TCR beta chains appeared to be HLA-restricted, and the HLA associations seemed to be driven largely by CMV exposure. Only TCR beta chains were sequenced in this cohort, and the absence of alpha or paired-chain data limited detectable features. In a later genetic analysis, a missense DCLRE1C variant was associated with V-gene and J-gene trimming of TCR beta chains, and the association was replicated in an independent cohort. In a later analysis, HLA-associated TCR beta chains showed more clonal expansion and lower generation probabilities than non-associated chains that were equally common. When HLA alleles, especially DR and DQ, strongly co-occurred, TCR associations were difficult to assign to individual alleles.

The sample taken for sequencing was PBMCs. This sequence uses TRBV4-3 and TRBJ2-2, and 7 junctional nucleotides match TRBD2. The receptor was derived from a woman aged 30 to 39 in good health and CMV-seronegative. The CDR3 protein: CASSSTSASTGELFF. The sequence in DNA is TGCGCCAGCAGCTCCACTAGCGCGAGTACCGGGGAGCTGTTTTTT.